This T cell receptor beta chain is from a study of T cells in Graves' hyperthyroidism and ophthalmopathy (dated by TCRdb to the late 2010s). In the study overall: Peripheral blood samples were taken at initial diagnosis, before any treatment was given. Once sampling was done, hyperthyroidism patients were given methimazole at a starting dose of 30 mg daily, whereas ophthalmopathy patients were given high-dose intravenous methylprednisolone. Whether ophthalmopathy could be predicted prospectively was tested in an independent validation cohort made up of 18 hyperthyroidism patients plus 17 patients who later progressed to ophthalmopathy. For training and testing, the roughly 93 patients in the discovery cohort were randomly divided in a 7:3 ratio. The study also compared thyroid tissue and blood T-cell repertoires from more than five Graves' hyperthyroidism patients. A discovery cohort of about 95 patients, roughly 43 with Graves' ophthalmopathy and 55 to 60 with stable Graves' hyperthyroidism, was used to find distinguishing TCR V-J signatures. The paper reports TCR Vbeta CDR3 sequencing of some 140 peripheral blood samples: 40 to 45 ophthalmopathy, 70 to 85 hyperthyroidism and approximately 17 progressor patients.

Summary of the overall study and its limitations: A model built on a 13 V-J signature distinguished ophthalmopathy from stable hyperthyroidism, reaching around 87% sensitivity and about 81% specificity in cross-validation and 80%/75% in testing. No statistical method was used to set the sample size in advance, and investigators knew the group allocation. Most expanded thyroid clonotypes (frequency above 0.001) were also detected in blood, a finding suggesting that blood repertoires may reflect thyroid immune responses. In validation, progression to ophthalmopathy was predicted by the model with around 70% sensitivity and around 76% specificity, a median of 6.5 months before onset.

This clonotype appeared once. The antigen it recognizes is unknown. No quality values exist for individual bases; no much larger clone is one base distant. One read alone makes for weak evidence. Ophthalmopathy patients had moderately to severely active disease, with a Clinical Activity Score of 3 or more, a NOSPECS grade of 4 or more, and a disease duration of less than 3 months. Any patient with an uncontrolled infection, another autoimmune disease, pregnancy or lactation was excluded. Diagnoses relied on clinical symptoms, serum thyroxine and TRAb, thyroid ultrasound and orbital computed tomography. PBMCs were separated from roughly 9.3 ml of fresh peripheral blood using Ficoll-Paque density gradient centrifugation. Trizol reagent was used to extract total RNA, and RNA quality was then checked on an Agilent 2100 Bioanalyzer. From the cysteine up to the phenylalanine, the CDR3 has a length of 14 residues. Only the CDR3 region is kept as DNA, spanning 42 bases read in frame from base 1. The germline V gene gives CDR1 as SNHLY and CDR2 as FYNNEI. Trimming at the junction amounts to 7 bases on V and 2 bases on J, and the germline ends lie 15 bases apart.

The TCR beta CDR3 regions were amplified from RNA transcripts. The first round of RT-PCR for the TCR CDR3 was performed with the HTBI primer set and the Qiagen OneStep RT-PCR kit. A second multiplex PCR round built the libraries, followed by size selection and purification. Sequencing of the libraries was done on an Illumina HiSeq2000 using paired-end 100 bp reads. The paper's data handling went like this. SOAPnuke was used to process the raw data, removing reads that contained adapters or uncalled bases, had a mean Phred below 15, or lacked an exact match to the constant primer or identifier. COPE v1.2.5 was used to merge high-quality paired reads, and clonotypes were defined as unique nucleotide sequences. Clonotypes were aligned to IMGT TRBV, TRBD and TRBJ reference segments using MiTCR v1.1. Only V-J combinations with frequency above 0.0001, covering about 99% of repertoires, were analysed. A TCS score was defined as the ratio of F50 (clonal expansion) to E x V (chaos), with BLOSUM62-based TCRdist applied between CDR3 peptides within each V-J. Welch's t-statistics and random forest reduced 514 V-J features to 13, which were used in a naive Bayes classifier (R e1071). TCRdb ran its own pipeline on the public reads, namely fastp trimming at Q25 and MiXCR clone calling, and kept in-frame beta chains. All rows with the same CDR3 protein become a single entry with the most common DNA and genes. None of the V and J calls come from the authors' own analysis; TCRdb made them. The sample data list almost 500,000 distinct CDR3 sequences, and around a fifth of these were observed just once. Around 50% of the sample is held by the ten biggest clonotypes.

The rearrangement combines TRBV2 with TRBJ2-7; a confident D gene designation cannot be given. The sample was blood. The source is a woman between 65 and 79 years old with Graves' ophthalmopathy. The CDR3 protein sequence reads: CASIPLGTAYEQYF. The nucleotide sequence is given as TGTGCCAGCATTCCCCTGGGTACTGCCTACGAGCAGTACTTC.